Listed below are T cell receptor beta chains from one sample, sequenced in a study of T cells in Graves' hyperthyroidism and ophthalmopathy. TCRdb reprocessed the multiplex PCR reads via MiXCR and lists one record per CDR3 protein. Counted here are a few hundred thousand distinct CDR3 sequences, roughly 14% occurring once; the ten biggest clones make up around 17%. Sequenced sample: blood. These receptors were obtained from a woman aged 18 to 35 with Graves' hyperthyroidism. CDR3s include the opening cysteine and the closing phenylalanine or tryptophan. D genes are given only for firm matches. The listing skips clone size in some rows; elsewhere it reads once, few, many or a size class.

v_call: TRBV30
d_call: .
clone_size: many
j_call: TRBJ2-7
cdr3_nt: TGTGCCTGGAGTCGGACGGGCAAGCAGTACTTC
cdr3_aa: CAWSRTGKQYF

v_call: TRBV7-9
d_call: TRBD1
clone_size: .
j_call: TRBJ1-1
cdr3_nt: TGTGCCAGCAGCCTTCCATCGACCGGGACAGTAGTTAGACGGACTGAAGCTTTCTTT
cdr3_aa: CASSLPSTGTVVRRTEAFF

v_call: TRBV5-1
d_call: TRBD1
clone_size: many
j_call: TRBJ1-6
cdr3_nt: TGCGCCAGCAGCTCGAGAATCTACAGGGGCGATTCACCCCTCCACTTT
cdr3_aa: CASSSRIYRGDSPLHF

v_call: TRBV15
d_call: .
clone_size: few
j_call: TRBJ1-3
cdr3_nt: TGTGCCACCAGCACACAGACGGTGATCTCTGGAAACACCATATATTTT
cdr3_aa: CATSTQTVISGNTIYF

v_call: TRBV20-1
d_call: .
clone_size: .
j_call: TRBJ2-3
cdr3_nt: TGCAGTGCTCTACAGGTCCGAAGGGGCACAGATACGCAGTATTTT
cdr3_aa: CSALQVRRGTDTQYF

v_call: TRBV7-9
d_call: TRBD1
clone_size: many
j_call: TRBJ2-7
cdr3_nt: TGTGCCAGCAGCCAGACTTTCGGGACAGGGGGCGACGAGCAGTACTTC
cdr3_aa: CASSQTFGTGGDEQYF

v_call: TRBV4-1
d_call: TRBD1
clone_size: .
j_call: TRBJ1-2
cdr3_nt: TGCGCCAGCAGCCCAAGGACAGGGGCCTATGGCTACACCTTC
cdr3_aa: CASSPRTGAYGYTF

v_call: TRBV5-6
d_call: TRBD1
clone_size: many
j_call: TRBJ1-6
cdr3_nt: TGTGCCAGCAGTGGGACAGGGGAAAATTCACCCCTCCACTTT
cdr3_aa: CASSGTGENSPLHF

v_call: TRBV6-1
d_call: .
clone_size: many
j_call: TRBJ1-1
cdr3_nt: TGTGCCGGAACAAGTATCCATGAAGCTTTCTTT
cdr3_aa: CAGTSIHEAFF

v_call: TRBV27
d_call: TRBD1
clone_size: few
j_call: TRBJ1-4
cdr3_nt: TGTGCCAGCAGTTTAATGGACAGGGGTGCTAAACTGTTTTTT
cdr3_aa: CASSLMDRGAKLFF

v_call: TRBV9
d_call: .
clone_size: .
j_call: TRBJ1-1
cdr3_nt: TGTGCCAGCAGCGCCCGCCCAATCACTGAAGCTTTCTTT
cdr3_aa: CASSARPITEAFF

v_call: TRBV25-1
d_call: .
clone_size: .
j_call: TRBJ2-6
cdr3_nt: TGTGCCAGCAGTGTAGGAACCTCTGGGGCCAACGTCCTGACTTTC
cdr3_aa: CASSVGTSGANVLTF

v_call: TRBV11-2
d_call: .
clone_size: .
j_call: TRBJ2-1
cdr3_nt: TGTGCCAGCAGCTTAGATAGTACAGGGGGGGTGGGGTTCTTC
cdr3_aa: CASSLDSTGGVGFF

v_call: TRBV5-1
d_call: .
clone_size: .
j_call: TRBJ1-1
cdr3_nt: TGCGCCAGCAGAGGTGGTCAGGAGGCTTTCTTT
cdr3_aa: CASRGGQEAFF

v_call: TRBV5-1
d_call: .
clone_size: many
j_call: TRBJ2-1
cdr3_nt: TGCGCCAGCAGCTGGGGGTACAATGAGCAGTTCTTC
cdr3_aa: CASSWGYNEQFF

v_call: TRBV24-1
d_call: TRBD1
clone_size: many
j_call: TRBJ1-5
cdr3_nt: TGTGCCACCAGTGATCCCGGGACAGGGACCGATCAGCCCCAGCATTTT
cdr3_aa: CATSDPGTGTDQPQHF

v_call: TRBV6-2/TRBV6-3
d_call: TRBD1
clone_size: few
j_call: TRBJ2-4
cdr3_nt: TGTGCCAGCAGTTATAGGAAGGGGGCTAGTTACATTCAGTACTTC
cdr3_aa: CASSYRKGASYIQYF

v_call: TRBV5-4
d_call: .
clone_size: .
j_call: TRBJ2-3
cdr3_nt: TGTGCCAGCAGCTTGGAGGCCGGGATCGTGGATACGCAGTATTTT
cdr3_aa: CASSLEAGIVDTQYF

v_call: TRBV20-1
d_call: .
clone_size: many
j_call: TRBJ1-1
cdr3_nt: TGCAGTGCTAGTCGGCCGGGGGGTAGACCTGAAGCTTTCTTT
cdr3_aa: CSASRPGGRPEAFF

v_call: TRBV25-1
d_call: TRBD1
clone_size: .
j_call: TRBJ2-6
cdr3_nt: TGTGCCAGCAGATCCGACAGGGCAGGGGCTGGGGCCAACGTCCTGACTTTC
cdr3_aa: CASRSDRAGAGANVLTF

v_call: TRBV2
d_call: .
clone_size: many
j_call: TRBJ2-3
cdr3_nt: TGTGCCAGCAGCCGAGGGTACAGGGTAGGAGATACGCAGTATTTT
cdr3_aa: CASSRGYRVGDTQYF

v_call: TRBV2
d_call: .
clone_size: many
j_call: TRBJ1-4
cdr3_nt: TGTGCCAGCAGCGAAAGGGGAACAGGGCATGAAAAACTGTTTTTT
cdr3_aa: CASSERGTGHEKLFF

v_call: TRBV9
d_call: .
clone_size: .
j_call: TRBJ1-1
cdr3_nt: TGTGCCAGCAGCCCCCCTGTAGGGGTCACTGAAGCTTTCTTT
cdr3_aa: CASSPPVGVTEAFF

v_call: TRBV12-3/TRBV12-4
d_call: .
clone_size: .
j_call: TRBJ1-5
cdr3_nt: TGTGCCAGCATGCAGGGGCAGCCCCAGCATTTT
cdr3_aa: CASMQGQPQHF

v_call: TRBV11-2
d_call: .
clone_size: once
j_call: TRBJ1-2
cdr3_nt: TGTGCCAGCAGCCCTCAGGGTGGGGCCGCTAACTATGGCTACACCTTC
cdr3_aa: CASSPQGGAANYGYTF

v_call: TRBV20-1
d_call: .
clone_size: few
j_call: TRBJ1-5
cdr3_nt: TGCAGTGCAAATGACAGGTCTGGACAGCCCCAGCATTTT
cdr3_aa: CSANDRSGQPQHF

v_call: TRBV14
d_call: .
clone_size: .
j_call: TRBJ2-1
cdr3_nt: TGTGCCAGCACCCCGGACGGACTACAATATGAGCAGTTCTTC
cdr3_aa: CASTPDGLQYEQFF

v_call: TRBV6-2/TRBV6-3
d_call: TRBD2
clone_size: many
j_call: TRBJ2-2
cdr3_nt: TGTGCCAGCAGTTACTCGGCGGGAGGGCCCGGGGAGCTGTTTTTT
cdr3_aa: CASSYSAGGPGELFF

v_call: TRBV7-3
d_call: TRBD2
clone_size: few
j_call: TRBJ2-3
cdr3_nt: TGTGCCAGCAGCCCACAGACTAGCTCAGATACGCAGTATTTT
cdr3_aa: CASSPQTSSDTQYF

v_call: TRBV7-9
d_call: TRBD2
clone_size: .
j_call: TRBJ2-1
cdr3_nt: TGTGCCAGCAGCTTGCGGGGGACTAGCGGGAGCACTAATGAGCAGTTCTTC
cdr3_aa: CASSLRGTSGSTNEQFF

v_call: TRBV24-1
d_call: .
clone_size: many
j_call: TRBJ2-3
cdr3_nt: TGTGCCACCAGTGATCCCCGGATGGGAGCGGCTAGCACAGATACGCAGTATTTT
cdr3_aa: CATSDPRMGAASTDTQYF

v_call: TRBV10-3
d_call: .
clone_size: few
j_call: TRBJ2-3
cdr3_nt: TGTGCCATCAGTGAGTCGGGACAAACAGGTTTTAATACGCAGTATTTT
cdr3_aa: CAISESGQTGFNTQYF

v_call: TRBV20-1
d_call: .
clone_size: .
j_call: TRBJ1-3
cdr3_nt: TGCAGTGCTAGAGTCTACTCTGGAAACACCATATATTTT
cdr3_aa: CSARVYSGNTIYF

v_call: TRBV7-8
d_call: .
clone_size: many
j_call: TRBJ1-6
cdr3_nt: TGTGCCAGCACCCCCGGGAGCTCCTATAATTCACCCCTCCACTTT
cdr3_aa: CASTPGSSYNSPLHF

v_call: TRBV2
d_call: .
clone_size: many
j_call: TRBJ1-2
cdr3_nt: TGTGCCAGCCGACGGATTAGGGCACCGGGCTATGGCTACACCTTC
cdr3_aa: CASRRIRAPGYGYTF

v_call: TRBV20-1
d_call: TRBD2
clone_size: .
j_call: TRBJ2-5
cdr3_nt: TGCAGTGCTAGAGATGGGACTAGCGGGAAAGAGACCCAGTACTTC
cdr3_aa: CSARDGTSGKETQYF

v_call: TRBV27
d_call: .
clone_size: many
j_call: TRBJ2-1
cdr3_nt: TGTGCCAGCAGTTTCATCGGCAATGAGCAGTTCTTC
cdr3_aa: CASSFIGNEQFF

v_call: TRBV30
d_call: .
clone_size: many
j_call: TRBJ1-1
cdr3_nt: TGTGCCTGGAGTGAGGGGGGCGAAGCTTTCTTT
cdr3_aa: CAWSEGGEAFF

v_call: TRBV10-3
d_call: .
clone_size: many
j_call: TRBJ2-1
cdr3_nt: TGTGCCATTCTGGAGTCGCAATACAATGAGCAGTTCTTC
cdr3_aa: CAILESQYNEQFF

v_call: TRBV2
d_call: .
clone_size: many
j_call: TRBJ1-6
cdr3_nt: TGTGCCAGCAGTGACGACCGACTGCTTGGGGCCTATAATTCACCCCTCCACTTT
cdr3_aa: CASSDDRLLGAYNSPLHF

v_call: TRBV15
d_call: .
clone_size: few
j_call: TRBJ2-7
cdr3_nt: TGTGCCACCAGCAGAGATCAAGGATACGAGCAGTACTTC
cdr3_aa: CATSRDQGYEQYF

v_call: TRBV7-8
d_call: TRBD2
clone_size: .
j_call: TRBJ2-1
cdr3_nt: TGTGCCAGCAGCTTAGTTTCCGTTGTAGCGGGCAATGAGCAGTTCTTC
cdr3_aa: CASSLVSVVAGNEQFF

v_call: TRBV5-1
d_call: TRBD1
clone_size: many
j_call: TRBJ2-1
cdr3_nt: TGCGCCAGCAGCTCAGGACAGGGTTTGTGGAATGAGCAGTTCTTC
cdr3_aa: CASSSGQGLWNEQFF

v_call: TRBV30
d_call: TRBD1
clone_size: few
j_call: TRBJ1-4
cdr3_nt: TGTGCCTGGAGACAGGGGCGTGAAAAACTGTTTTTT
cdr3_aa: CAWRQGREKLFF

v_call: TRBV6-5
d_call: .
clone_size: .
j_call: TRBJ1-4
cdr3_nt: TGTGCCAGCAGTTATTTCCGAGATGAAAAACTGTTTTTT
cdr3_aa: CASSYFRDEKLFF